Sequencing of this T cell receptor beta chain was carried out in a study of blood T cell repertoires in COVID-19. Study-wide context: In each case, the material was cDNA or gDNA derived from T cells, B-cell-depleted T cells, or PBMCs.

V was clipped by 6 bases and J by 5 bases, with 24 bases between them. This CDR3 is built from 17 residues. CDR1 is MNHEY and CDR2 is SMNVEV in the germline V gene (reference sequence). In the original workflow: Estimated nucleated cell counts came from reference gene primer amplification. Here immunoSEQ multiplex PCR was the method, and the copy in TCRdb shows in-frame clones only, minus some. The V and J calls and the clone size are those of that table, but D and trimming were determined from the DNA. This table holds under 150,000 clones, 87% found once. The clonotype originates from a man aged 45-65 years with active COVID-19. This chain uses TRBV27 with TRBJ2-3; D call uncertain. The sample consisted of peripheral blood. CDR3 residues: CASSTKTGNFVGDTQYF. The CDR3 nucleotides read TGTGCCAGCAGCACTAAGACGGGTAACTTCGTGGGAGATACGCAGTATTTT.